These T cell receptor beta chains were read from a single sample in a study of shared clonotypes between healthy human individuals. Assay used: immunoSEQ multiplex PCR; TCRdb lists only in-frame clones, some missing. This sample has 75,000 to 100,000 clones; roughly 45% occur once, and the top ten carry about 14%. Sequenced material: PBMCs. These receptors were obtained from a woman aged 40-49 years in good health. Some clones in this sample may be carry-over from other donors' samples. CDR3s include the opening cysteine and the closing phenylalanine or tryptophan. A D gene is named only where the DNA matches it firmly. The size entry is marked missing in some rows and otherwise reads once, few, many or a size class.

J gene,clone size,V gene,D gene,CDR3 DNA,CDR3 protein
TRBJ2-7,many,TRBV4-1,NA,TGCGCCAGCAGCCAAGACTCCACAGGGCATACCTACGAGCAGTACTTC,CASSQDSTGHTYEQYF
TRBJ2-7,few,TRBV20-1,NA,TGCAGTGCTCAACAGGGCTACGAGCAGTACTTC,CSAQQGYEQYF
TRBJ1-6,NA,TRBV6-6,NA,TGTGCCAGCAGTTATGCCGGGGTTGATTCACCCCTCCACTTT,CASSYAGVDSPLHF
TRBJ2-7,many,TRBV7-2,NA,TGTGCCAGCAGCTTAGGGGTACAAATGCCTCCCTACGAGCAGTACTTC,CASSLGVQMPPYEQYF
TRBJ1-3,NA,TRBV6-5,NA,TGTGCCAGCAGACAAACAGGGTTGGGAAACACCATATATTTT,CASRQTGLGNTIYF
TRBJ2-3,few,TRBV4-3,TRBD2,TGCGCCAGCAGCCAAGAGACGGGAGCGGGGGCAGATACGCAGTATTTT,CASSQETGAGADTQYF
TRBJ2-7,NA,TRBV7-8,NA,TGTGCCAGCAGCCGGACTCCCCGCAGCTCCTACGAGCAGTACTTC,CASSRTPRSSYEQYF
TRBJ1-2,NA,TRBV6-1,TRBD1,TGTGCCAGCAGGGAGGACAGGTTCTATGGCTACACCTTC,CASREDRFYGYTF
TRBJ2-1,NA,TRBV7-3,TRBD1,TGTGCCAGCAGCGCTCAGGGGGCCACTGAGCAGTTCTTC,CASSAQGATEQFF
TRBJ1-2,many,TRBV5-6,TRBD1,TGTGCCAGCATCCCAACACAGGGGGCATGGTATGGCTACACCTTC,CASIPTQGAWYGYTF
TRBJ2-1,NA,TRBV11-1,TRBD2,TGTGCCAGCAGCTTATCCCTAGCGGGGGCGTACAATGAGCAGTTCTTC,CASSLSLAGAYNEQFF
TRBJ2-1,NA,TRBV7-3,TRBD2,TGTGCCAGCAGCAAAACTAGCGGGAACAATGAGCAGTTCTTC,CASSKTSGNNEQFF
TRBJ1-5,many,TRBV4-3,NA,TGCGCCAGCAGCCAAGATTTGTACGCGCAGGGTGGGGCCCAGCATTTT,CASSQDLYAQGGAQHF
TRBJ2-3,few,TRBV9,TRBD2,TGTGCCAGCAGCCCCCGGGATAGCGGGAGCACAGATACGCAGTATTTT,CASSPRDSGSTDTQYF
TRBJ2-1,few,TRBV27,TRBD1,TGTGCCAGCAGTTCCCGGGACAGGGCGTTCTTC,CASSSRDRAFF
TRBJ1-1,few,TRBV28,NA,TGTGCCAGCAGTTTGGAAGAAACTGAAGCTTTCTTT,CASSLEETEAFF
TRBJ2-5,NA,TRBV15,TRBD2,TGTGCCACCAGTTCTCTAGCGGGACCCGGGGAGACCCAGTACTTC,CATSSLAGPGETQYF